This T cell receptor beta chain was recovered during a study of T cell changes during pregnancy in multiple sclerosis. Per germline, CDR1 MNHEY and CDR2 SMNVEV (reference sequence). The CDR3 loop spans 14 amino acids. V shed 7 bases and J shed 5 bases, with 15 bases lying between them. Measured with immunoSEQ multiplex PCR; TCRdb has only the in-frame clones, and not every one. The profile shows roughly 90,000 clones, less than 95% of them singletons. The source is a female donor with multiple sclerosis, enrolled in a pregnancy study. This material consisted of peripheral blood, taken before pregnancy. The V call is TRBV27, the J call TRBJ1-5; no reliable D call. In DNA, the CDR3 is TGTGCCAGCAATCCCTCCGGGATCCATCAGCCCCAGCATTTT. Translating gives CASNPSGIHQPQHF.